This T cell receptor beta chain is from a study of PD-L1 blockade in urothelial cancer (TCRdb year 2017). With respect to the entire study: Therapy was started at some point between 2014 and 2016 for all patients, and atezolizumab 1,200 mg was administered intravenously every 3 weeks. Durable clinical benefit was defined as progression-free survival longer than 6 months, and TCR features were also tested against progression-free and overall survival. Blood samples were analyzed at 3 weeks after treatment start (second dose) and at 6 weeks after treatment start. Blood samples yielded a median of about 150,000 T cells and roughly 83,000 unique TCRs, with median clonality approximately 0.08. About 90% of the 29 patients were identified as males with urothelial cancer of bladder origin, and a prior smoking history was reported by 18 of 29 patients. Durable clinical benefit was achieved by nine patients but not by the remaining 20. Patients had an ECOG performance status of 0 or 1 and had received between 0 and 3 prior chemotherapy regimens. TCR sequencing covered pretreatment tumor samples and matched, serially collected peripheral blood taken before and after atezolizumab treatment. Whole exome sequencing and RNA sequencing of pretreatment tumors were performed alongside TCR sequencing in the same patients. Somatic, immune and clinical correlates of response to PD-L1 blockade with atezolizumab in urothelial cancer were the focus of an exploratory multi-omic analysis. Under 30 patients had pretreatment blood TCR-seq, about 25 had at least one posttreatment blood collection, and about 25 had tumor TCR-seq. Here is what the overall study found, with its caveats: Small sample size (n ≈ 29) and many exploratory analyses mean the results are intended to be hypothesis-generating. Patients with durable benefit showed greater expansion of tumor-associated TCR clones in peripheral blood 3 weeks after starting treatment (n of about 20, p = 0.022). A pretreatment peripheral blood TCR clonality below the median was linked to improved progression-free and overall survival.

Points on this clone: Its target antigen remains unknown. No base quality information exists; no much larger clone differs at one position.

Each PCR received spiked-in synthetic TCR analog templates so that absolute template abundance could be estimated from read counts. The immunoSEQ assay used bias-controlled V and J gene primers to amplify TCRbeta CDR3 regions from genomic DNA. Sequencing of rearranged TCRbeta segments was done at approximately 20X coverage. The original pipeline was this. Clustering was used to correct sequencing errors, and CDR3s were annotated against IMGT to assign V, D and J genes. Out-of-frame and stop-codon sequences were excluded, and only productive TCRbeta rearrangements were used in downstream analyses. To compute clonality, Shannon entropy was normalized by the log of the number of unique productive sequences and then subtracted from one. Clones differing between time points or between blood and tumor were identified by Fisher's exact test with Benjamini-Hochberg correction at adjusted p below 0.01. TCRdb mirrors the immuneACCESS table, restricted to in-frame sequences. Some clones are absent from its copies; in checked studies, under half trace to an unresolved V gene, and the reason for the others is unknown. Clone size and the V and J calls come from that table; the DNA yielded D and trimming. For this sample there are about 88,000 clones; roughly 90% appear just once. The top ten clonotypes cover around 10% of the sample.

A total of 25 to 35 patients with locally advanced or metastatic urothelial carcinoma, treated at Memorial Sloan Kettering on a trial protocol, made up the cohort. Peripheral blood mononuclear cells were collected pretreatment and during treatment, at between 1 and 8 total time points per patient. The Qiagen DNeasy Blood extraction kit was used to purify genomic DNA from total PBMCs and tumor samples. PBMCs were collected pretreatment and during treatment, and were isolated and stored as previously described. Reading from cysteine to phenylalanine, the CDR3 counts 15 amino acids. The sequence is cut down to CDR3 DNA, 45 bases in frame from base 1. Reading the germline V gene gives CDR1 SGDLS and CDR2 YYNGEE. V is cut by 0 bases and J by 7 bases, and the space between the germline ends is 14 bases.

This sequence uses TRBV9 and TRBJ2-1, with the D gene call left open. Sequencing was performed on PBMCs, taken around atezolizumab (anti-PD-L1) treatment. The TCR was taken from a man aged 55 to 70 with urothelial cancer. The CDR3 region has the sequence CASSVGGPRLNEQFF. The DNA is TGTGCCAGCAGCGTAGGTGGGCCTCGCTTAAATGAGCAGTTCTTC.